Presented here are 2 T cell receptor beta chains from one specimen sequenced in a study of control samples from healthy donors and cancer patients. The data were produced by immunoSEQ multiplex PCR, yet TCRdb's version contains in-frame clones alone and is incomplete. This table has some 71,000 clones, about 90% appearing once. Specimen: PBMCs. The receptor set was obtained from a woman between 50 and 59 years old with head and neck cancer.

This clone is classed as medium-sized (0.01 to 0.1%). The chain combines TRBV6-7 with TRBJ1-1, with D maybe TRBD1 (6 bases). TRBV6-7 is identified as an open reading frame with a role that is uncertain. V gave up 0 bases and J gave up 7 bases, with 12 bases separating them. CDR3 length equals 14 residues. Written as DNA, the CDR3 is TGTGCCAGCAGTTACTCGATGGGGGGCGATGAAGCTTTCTTT. The encoded protein is CASSYSMGGDEAFF.

The chain is built from TRBV6-1 and TRBJ2-1; maybe TRBD1 (6 bases). CDR1 MNHNS and CDR2 SASEGT come from the germline V gene. V dropped 3 bases and J dropped 10 bases, with 16 bases sitting between them. This CDR3 has 14 residues. The DNA for the CDR3 is TGTGCCAGCAGTGACAGGGGAGCCGCCGGGGAGCAGTTCTTC. This gives the protein CASSDRGAAGEQFF.